Below are 29 T cell receptor beta chains sequenced from a single sample in a study of blood T cell repertoires in COVID-19. Method: immunoSEQ multiplex PCR; TCRdb's copy keeps in-frame clones and lacks some. The sample holds about 200,000 clones, about four fifths seen once. Sequences were obtained from peripheral blood. The receptor source for this set is a woman in her thirties or forties with active or convalescent COVID-19.

The V and J genes are TRBV27 and TRBJ1-4, with D uncertain. The CDR3 spans 14 residues. The V and J ends lost 2 bases and 3 bases respectively, with 7 bases between them. The germline V gene encodes CDR1 MNHEY and CDR2 SMNVEV (reference sequence). CDR3 bases: TGTGCCAGCAGTTTACAGATATCTAATGAAAAACTGTTTTTT. It translates to CASSLQISNEKLFF.

This sequence joins TRBV7-9 and TRBJ1-1; D ambiguous. Trimming cost V 5 bases and J 3 bases, with 19 bases left between them. This CDR3 region has 16 residues. Germline V gene sequence: CDR1 SEHNR, CDR2 FQNEAQ (reference sequence). The CDR3 bases are TGTGCCAGCAGCGCCGACTTAGGCATCGGGGACACTGAAGCTTTCTTT. This gives the protein CASSADLGIGDTEAFF. Based on the CDR3 plus reference TRBV7-9 and TRBJ1-1, the full variable domain is DTGVSQNPRHKITKRGQNVTFRCDPISEHNRLYWYRQTLGQGPEFLTYFQNEAQLEKSRLLSDRFSAERPKGSFSTLEIQRTEQGDSAMYLCASSADLGIGDTEAFFGQGTRLTVV.

The table lists this clone with a count of one. The V call is TRBV19, the J call TRBJ2-7; no definite D call. The CDR3 is 17 residues long. Germline CDR1 LNHDA, CDR2 SQIVND (reference sequence). Trimming left V 0 bases short and J 1 base short, with 16 bases between. The CDR3 DNA sequence: TGTGCCAGTAGTATAGAACACCCGAACAGAGCTTCCTACGAGCAGTACTTC. Its translation is CASSIEHPNRASYEQYF.

The chain has TRBV3-1 (or the pseudogene TRBV3-2) and TRBJ2-1, with 7 bases identical to TRBD2. Germline V gives CDR1 LGHDT, CDR2 YNNKEL (reference sequence). V was clipped by 0 bases and J by 9 bases; unmatched bases: 14. This CDR3 spans 17 amino acids. The CDR3 DNA reads as TGTGCCAGCAGCCAAGAGCCGGCCGGGGAGGGCCCAGGTGAGCAGTTCTTC. This codes for CASSQEPAGEGPGEQFF.

The chain combines TRBV7-8 with TRBJ2-7; 11 bases are shared with TRBD1. In germline, CDR1 is SGHVS, CDR2 FQNEAQ. V lost 2 bases, J lost 3 bases, and 3 bases stayed unmatched. The CDR3 sequence is 15 residues long. The CDR3 loop is CASSLSGTGGYEQYF. In DNA form, the CDR3 reads TGTGCCAGCAGCTTATCCGGGACAGGGGGCTACGAGCAGTACTTC. Full variable domain (outside the CDR3, taken from reference TRBV7-8 and TRBJ2-7): GAGVSQSPRYKVAKRGQDVALRCDPISGHVSLFWYQQALGQGPEFLTYFQNEAQLDKSGLPSDRFFAERPEGSVSTLKIQRTQQEDSAVYLCASSLSGTGGYEQYFGPGTRLTVT.

V gene TRBV4-3 combines with J gene TRBJ1-1; 7 bases map to TRBD1. This CDR3 is 17 amino acids long. V shed 1 base and J 0 bases; nucleotides not matched to a gene: 8. Germline CDR1 and CDR2: LGHNA and YSLEER. Here the CDR3 reads CASSQANRGTLNTEAFF. CDR3 DNA: TGCGCCAGCAGCCAAGCAAACAGGGGAACCTTGAACACTGAAGCTTTCTTT.

V is TRBV9 and J is TRBJ2-5; 9 bases are shared with TRBD1. Germline CDR1 is SGDLS and CDR2 is YYNGEE. This CDR3 has 15 residues. V shed 4 bases, J shed 5 bases, and the junction held 9 bases outside the gene matches. CDR3 nucleotide sequence: TGTGCCAGCAGCATTCGGACAGGGGAAGGGGAGACCCAGTACTTC. Translating gives CASSIRTGEGETQYF.

Concerning this clone: A read error may account for a junction end that differs from germline. The chain recombines TRBV7-7 with TRBJ1-1; D remains unclear. CDR1 SSHAT and CDR2 FNYEAQ come from the germline V gene (reference sequence). This CDR3 has 14 amino acids. CDR3 nucleotides: TGTGCTAGCAGCTCCGGGTTAGGTAGCACTGAAGCTTTCTTT. Protein sequence: CASSSGLGSTEAFF.

This clone appeared a few times. The chain is built from TRBV9 and TRBJ2-7, with D perhaps matching TRBD1 (5 bases). Germline CDR1 and CDR2: SGDLS and YYNGEE. This CDR3 contains 14 residues. The germline V and J ends were trimmed by 0 bases and 4 bases, with 11 bases remaining between them. The CDR3: CASSVGQPLYEQYF. For the CDR3, the DNA is TGTGCCAGCAGCGTAGGACAGCCTTTATACGAGCAGTACTTC.

The V and J genes are TRBV30 and TRBJ2-3, with D maybe TRBD2 (5 bases). The CDR3 is made up of 15 amino acids. V was pared by 0 bases and J by 3 bases, with 13 bases between. Germline V gene sequence: CDR1 GTSNPN, CDR2 SVGIG (reference sequence). CDR3 in amino acids: CAWSVWASTTDTQYF. The CDR3 coding sequence is TGTGCCTGGAGTGTTTGGGCTAGCACGACAGATACGCAGTATTTT.

CDR3 in amino acids: CASSLLGGRSTDTQYF. CDR3 DNA: TGCGCCAGCAGCTTGTTAGGCGGGAGAAGCACAGATACGCAGTATTTT. The J gene is TRBJ2-3, the V gene TRBV5-1; 7 positions match TRBD2. The germline V gene has CDR1 SGHRS and CDR2 YFSETQ. Losses at the gene ends were 1 base for V and 0 bases for J; bases not matched to a gene: 5. The CDR3 extends over 16 amino acids.

The chain is built from TRBV7-3 and TRBJ2-1, with D maybe TRBD1 (5 bases). The CDR3 extends over 16 amino acids. CDR1 is SGHTA, CDR2 FQGTGA, per germline. V was shortened by 1 base and J by 5 bases, with 15 bases between the two germline ends. The CDR3 bases are TGTGCCAGCAGCTTAAGAGTTTCGCAGGGTGACAATGAGCAGTTCTTC. It specifies CASSLRVSQGDNEQFF.

The chain has TRBV27 and TRBJ1-2; tentative D call: TRBD1 (6 bases). With 5 bases removed from V and 8 bases from J, the gap between germline ends came to 18 bases. From germline, CDR1 is MNHEY and CDR2 SMNVEV (reference sequence). This CDR3 is 14 amino acids long. CDR3 nucleotides: TGTGCCAGCAGTGGCAACAGGGCGCGAGGAGGCTACACCTTC. Its protein product is CASSGNRARGGYTF.

The chain joins TRBV5-4 to TRBJ2-7, with 8 bases aligning to TRBD2. Trimming took 3 bases from V and 2 from J; bases not matched to a gene: 7. Germline V gene data show CDR1 as SGHNT and CDR2 as YYREEE (reference sequence). This CDR3 is built from 15 residues. CDR3 in DNA: TGTGCCAGCAGCTCGGGACTAGGAGGGACCTACGAGCAGTACTTC. Amino acids: CASSSGLGGTYEQYF.

This chain links TRBV7-8 with TRBJ1-5; D perhaps matches TRBD1 (5 bases). Germline CDR1 and CDR2: SGHVS and FQNEAQ. V was trimmed by 2 bases and J by 2 bases, leaving 13 bases between them. There are 16 residues in the CDR3. This chain's CDR3 is CASSLSPSGGNQPQHF. The CDR3 coding sequence is TGTGCCAGCAGCTTATCACCCTCGGGGGGCAATCAGCCCCAGCATTTT.

Of note for this clone: One end of the junction is discordant with germline, which a read error may explain. This chain joins TRBV7-9 and TRBJ2-7; 8 positions agree with TRBD1. Germline V CDR1 and CDR2: SEHNR, FQNEAQ (reference sequence). The CDR3 loop spans 11 amino acids. CDR3 loop: CASSTQTGAIF. The DNA for the CDR3 is TGTGCCAGCAGCACGCAGACAGGGGCGATCTTC.

The chain employs TRBV10-2 and TRBJ2-3; 8 nucleotides line up with TRBD1. This CDR3 contains 13 residues. The V gene end was trimmed by 11 bases and the J gene end by 1 base; junction bases not matched to a gene: 5. Germline V gene lookup returns CDR1 WSHSY and CDR2 SAAADI. The DNA of the CDR3 is TGCGCCGGTAGGGGACAGGGCACAGATACGCAGTATTTT. The encoded protein is CAGRGQGTDTQYF.

This chain joins TRBV3-1 (or the pseudogene TRBV3-2) and TRBJ1-1; a weak D match, TRBD1 (6 bases). Deletions cut 4 bases from V and 0 bases from J, with 12 bases between. CDR3 length equals 15 residues. From germline, CDR1 is LGHDT and CDR2 YNNKEL (reference sequence). The CDR3 region is CASSLNDRMNTEAFF. Written as DNA, the CDR3 is TGTGCCAGCAGCCTCAACGACAGGATGAACACTGAAGCTTTCTTT.

This clone has just one count. The chain has TRBV25-1 and TRBJ2-1; 10 bases match TRBD2. The CDR3 sequence is 18 residues long. The germline gives CDR1 MGHDK, CDR2 SYGVNS. V was pared by 0 bases and J by 4 bases, with 9 bases of the junction left unmatched. Here the CDR3 reads CASSEYRTSGAGYNEQFF. The CDR3 bases are TGTGCCAGCAGTGAATATAGGACTAGCGGAGCCGGGTACAATGAGCAGTTCTTC.

The chain uses TRBV6-5 and TRBJ1-2, with D possibly being TRBD1 (5 bases). The germline CDR1 and CDR2 sequences are MNHEY and SVGAGI. V was cut by 4 bases and J by 0 bases, with 12 bases left in between. The CDR3 is 15 amino acids. The CDR3 sequence is CASSFSGPANYGYTF. In DNA, the CDR3 is TGTGCCAGCAGTTTTTCAGGGCCCGCTAACTATGGCTACACCTTC.

The rearrangement links TRBV5-5 to TRBJ2-3; perhaps TRBD2 as D (5 bases). The CDR3 is 17 residues long. The germline CDR1 and CDR2 sequences are SGHKS and YYEKEE (reference sequence). V lost 1 base and J 0 bases, leaving 15 bases between the germline ends. The CDR3 DNA reads TGTGCCAGCAGCTTGTGGGTTTCTAGCCGAAGCACAGATACGCAGTATTTT. Its translation is CASSLWVSSRSTDTQYF.

This clone has a single count. The gene calls are TRBV6-5 and TRBJ1-3; 7 bases map to TRBD1. The CDR3 runs 13 residues. V lost 8 bases and J lost 2; bases outside the gene matches: 3. Germline-derived CDR1 and CDR2 are MNHEY and SVGAGI. CDR3 in amino acids: CASGDSPGNTIYF. CDR3 DNA sequence: TGTGCCAGCGGGGACAGCCCTGGAAACACCATATATTTT.

V gene TRBV9 combines with J gene TRBJ2-1; 9 positions agree with TRBD2. The germline V gene has CDR1 SGDLS and CDR2 YYNGEE. V shed 0 bases, J shed 9 bases, and the junction held 7 bases outside the gene matches. This CDR3 is 15 amino acids long. In DNA form, the CDR3 reads TGTGCCAGCAGCGTAGTAGCGGGAGAGAGTGGTGAGCAGTTCTTC. Translated: CASSVVAGESGEQFF. The full variable domain, in which reference TRBV9 and TRBJ2-1 provide the parts outside the CDR3, is DSGVTQTPKHLITATGQRVTLRCSPRSGDLSVYWYQQSLDQGLQFLIQYYNGEERAKGNILERFSAQQFPDLHSELNLSSLELGDSALYFCASSVVAGESGEQFFGPGTRLTVL.

The rearrangement uses TRBV5-4 and TRBJ2-3, with 10 bases identical to TRBD2. The CDR3 is 19 residues long. Germline V gene sequence: CDR1 SGHNT, CDR2 YYREEE (reference sequence). V was pared by 4 bases and J by 4 bases, with 18 bases of the junction left unmatched. CDR3 nucleotide sequence: TGTGCCAGCAGCCGGCAGCGGGAGGGGTTCGGTTCGAGTCCAGATACGCAGTATTTT. Translated, it gives CASSRQREGFGSSPDTQYF.

V is TRBV6-5 and J is TRBJ1-3; D is unclear. V was shortened by 7 bases and J by 7 bases, with 11 bases between the two germline ends. CDR1 MNHEY and CDR2 SVGAGI come from the germline V gene. This CDR3 region has 12 residues. The CDR3, as DNA: TGTGCCAGCATTAGTCCGCTCAACACCATATATTTT. Encoded protein: CASISPLNTIYF.

This clone was seen only a few times. This chain uses TRBV29-1 with TRBJ1-1, with TRBD1 identical over 7 bases. V lost 7 bases and J lost 5; bases outside the gene matches: 7. In germline, CDR1 is SQVTM, CDR2 ANQGSEA. This CDR3 spans 12 amino acids. The CDR3 DNA follows: TGCAGCGGCCAGGGGGTCGGAACTGAAGCTTTCTTT. Its protein product is CSGQGVGTEAFF.

V and J are TRBV4-1 and TRBJ2-3; 7 bases agree with TRBD2. Germline lookup yields CDR1 MGHRA and CDR2 YSYEKL. The CDR3 is 16 amino acids. The ends lost 2 bases at V and 5 bases at J; junction bases unmatched: 10. The CDR3 region is CASSQTLKASGDTQYF. The DNA for the CDR3 is TGCGCCAGCAGCCAAACCCTGAAAGCTAGCGGAGATACGCAGTATTTT.

The rearrangement joins TRBV14 to TRBJ1-2; tentative D call: TRBD1 (5 bases). Germline loops: CDR1 SGHDN, CDR2 FVKESK. CDR3 size: 11 residues. Trimming took off 4 bases at V and 10 bases at J, with 10 bases between the two ends. CDR3 protein: CASSRTGDYTF. In nucleotides, the CDR3 is TGTGCCAGCAGCCGGACGGGGGACTACACCTTC.

The rearrangement uses TRBV29-1 and TRBJ1-2; 8 bases line up with TRBD1. The CDR3 loop spans 14 amino acids. Germline assignment: CDR1 SQVTM and CDR2 ANQGSEA. V gave up 6 bases and J gave up 8 bases; unmatched junction bases: 14. DNA of the CDR3: TGCAGCGTCGTAACCTCGGACAGGGCGGAAGGCTACACCTTC. This gives the protein CSVVTSDRAEGYTF.